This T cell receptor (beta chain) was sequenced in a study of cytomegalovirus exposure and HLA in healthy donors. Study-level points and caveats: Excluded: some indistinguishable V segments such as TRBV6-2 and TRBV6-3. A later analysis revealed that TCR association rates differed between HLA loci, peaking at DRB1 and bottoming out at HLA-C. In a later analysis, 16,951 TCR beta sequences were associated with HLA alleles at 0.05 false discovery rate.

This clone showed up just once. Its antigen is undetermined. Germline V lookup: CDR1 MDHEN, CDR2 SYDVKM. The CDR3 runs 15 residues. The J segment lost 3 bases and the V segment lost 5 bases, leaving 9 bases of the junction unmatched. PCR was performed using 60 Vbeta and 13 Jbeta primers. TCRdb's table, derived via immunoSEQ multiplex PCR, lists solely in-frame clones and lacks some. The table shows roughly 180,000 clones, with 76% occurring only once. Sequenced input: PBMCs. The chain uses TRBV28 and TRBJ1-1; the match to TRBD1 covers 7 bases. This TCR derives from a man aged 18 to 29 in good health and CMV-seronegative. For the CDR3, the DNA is TGTGCCAGCAGTCCCCGCGGCAGGGGGGACACTGAAGCTTTCTTT. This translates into CASSPRGRGDTEAFF.